The 17 T cell receptor beta chains below were found in one sample sequenced in a study of blood T cell repertoires in COVID-19. Profiled with immunoSEQ multiplex PCR; TCRdb holds only in-frame clones, not every one. Here the sample spans under 150,000 clones, more than 90% being singletons. The material sequenced was peripheral blood. Receptor source: a man between 60 and 70 years old with COVID-19, enrolled during active disease.

The V gene is TRBV7-9, the J gene TRBJ2-3; 8 nucleotides agree with TRBD1. The CDR3 consists of 14 residues. Losses at the gene ends were 7 bases for V and 3 bases for J; bases not matched to a gene: 6. In germline, CDR1 is SEHNR, CDR2 FQNEAQ (reference sequence). DNA of the CDR3: TGTGCCAGCACAGGGCAGGGGGCAACAGATACGCAGTATTTT. Translated: CASTGQGATDTQYF.

Here the CDR3 reads CASSRGDGSYEQYF. Here the CDR3 DNA reads TGTGCCAGTTCCCGGGGGGACGGCTCCTACGAGCAGTACTTC. J is TRBJ2-7 and V is TRBV19, with 7 bases lining up with TRBD2. Losses at the gene ends were 8 bases for V and 0 bases for J; bases not matched to a gene: 7. Germline values: CDR1 LNHDA, CDR2 SQIVND (reference sequence). The CDR3 spans 14 residues. Looking up the rest from reference TRBV19 and TRBJ2-7 gives the full variable domain: DGGITQSPKYLFRKEGQNVTLSCEQNLNHDAMYWYRQDPGQGLRLIYYSQIVNDFQKGDIAEGYSVSREKKESFPLTVTSAQKNPTAFYLCASSRGDGSYEQYFGPGTRLTVT.

The rearrangement uses TRBV29-1 and TRBJ2-3, with D possibly being TRBD2 (5 bases). This CDR3 is built from 13 residues. V lost 7 bases and J lost 2, with 13 bases in between. Germline values: CDR1 SQVTM, CDR2 ANQGSEA. The CDR3 protein is CSARRANTDTQYF. The CDR3 DNA reads as TGCAGCGCCCGGCGGGCCAACACAGATACGCAGTATTTT.

In DNA, the CDR3 is TGTGCCAGCAGTCGCGAGGGCCCCTATGGCTACACCTTC. This codes for CASSREGPYGYTF. The chain employs TRBV6-5 and TRBJ1-2; D call uncertain. This CDR3 has 13 amino acids. V was pared by 5 bases and J by 4 bases, with 11 bases between. Germline lookup yields CDR1 MNHEY and CDR2 SVGAGI.

This chain connects TRBV7-2 to TRBJ2-3; D perhaps matches TRBD1 (6 bases). Looked up from germline, CDR1 is SGHTA and CDR2 is FQGNSA. Trimming shortened V by 2 bases and J by 1 base, and 10 bases separated the two germline ends. This CDR3 comprises 15 residues. Here the CDR3 reads CASSLFSGGTDTQYF. The DNA of the CDR3 is TGTGCCAGCAGCTTATTTTCAGGGGGCACAGATACGCAGTATTTT.

The chain couples TRBV7-8 to TRBJ2-7, with D tentatively TRBD1 (6 bases). Trimming removed 1 base at V and 2 bases at J, with 12 bases between. Germline CDR1 and CDR2: SGHVS and FQNEAQ. There are 15 residues in the CDR3. Here the CDR3 DNA reads TGTGCCAGCAGCTTAGTGGAAGGGGGAGCCTACGAGCAGTACTTC. As protein: CASSLVEGGAYEQYF.

The genes are TRBV3-1 (or the pseudogene TRBV3-2) and TRBJ2-1; TRBD2 is a possible D gene (5 bases). With 0 bases removed from V and 6 bases from J, the gap between germline ends came to 9 bases. The CDR3 covers 14 residues. Germline CDR1 LGHDT, CDR2 YNNKEL (reference sequence). The CDR3 loop is CASSQDSEGNEQFF. Written as DNA, the CDR3 is TGTGCCAGCAGCCAAGACTCAGAGGGCAATGAGCAGTTCTTC.

This chain uses TRBV5-6 with TRBJ2-5, with 8 bases matching TRBD2. The V gene end was trimmed by 5 bases and the J gene end by 4 bases; junction bases not matched to a gene: 10. There are 15 residues in the CDR3. Germline assignment: CDR1 SGHDT and CDR2 YYEEEE. The CDR3 sequence: CASSYTVTSAETQYF. The CDR3 DNA reads TGTGCCAGCAGTTATACCGTGACTAGCGCAGAGACCCAGTACTTC.

This clone occurred once. The J gene is TRBJ2-1, the V gene TRBV27; 7 nucleotides align to TRBD2. Germline-derived CDR1 and CDR2 are MNHEY and SMNVEV (reference sequence). This CDR3 has 15 residues. With V trimmed by 6 bases and J by 4 bases, 9 bases remained unmatched. The CDR3 here is CASSPLAASYNEQFF. The CDR3 bases are TGTGCCAGCAGCCCCCTAGCGGCCTCTTACAATGAGCAGTTCTTC.

The chain has TRBV5-1 and TRBJ2-1; D is possibly TRBD2 (5 bases). The V end lost 5 bases, the J end lost 4 bases, and 10 bases lay between the germline ends. This CDR3 has 13 amino acids. From germline, CDR1 is SGHRS and CDR2 YFSETQ. The CDR3 nucleotides are TGCGCCAGCAGTGAGGGCGTGTACAATGAGCAGTTCTTC. Its translation is CASSEGVYNEQFF.

The V call is TRBV2, the J call TRBJ2-1; 10 nucleotides align to TRBD1. CDR1 and CDR2 (germline): SNHLY, FYNNEI. The J segment lost 8 bases and the V segment lost 8 bases, leaving 9 bases of the junction unmatched. This CDR3 has 14 residues. This CDR3 is CASDRDRGLDEQFF. For the CDR3, the DNA is TGTGCCAGCGACCGGGACAGGGGACTGGATGAGCAGTTCTTC.

V and J are TRBV19 and TRBJ1-2; TRBD1 aligns across 7 bases. Germline CDR1 and CDR2: LNHDA and SQIVND (reference sequence). V lost 3 bases and J lost 4; bases outside the gene matches: 20. The CDR3 extends over 19 amino acids. Here the CDR3 DNA reads TGTGCCAGTAGTATCCGGGACAGAGCTCGACTATACGGTACCTATGGCTACACCTTC. Its translation: CASSIRDRARLYGTYGYTF.

J is TRBJ2-1 and V is TRBV28; D not certain. The germline CDR1 and CDR2 sequences are MDHEN and SYDVKM. This CDR3 contains 14 residues. V was pared by 3 bases and J by 3 bases, with 9 bases between. The DNA for the CDR3 is TGTGCCAGCAGTTTCGAGGTACTCTACAATGAGCAGTTCTTC. Residues: CASSFEVLYNEQFF.

This rearrangement joins TRBV15 to TRBJ2-7; D is perhaps TRBD2 (6 bases). V was clipped by 3 bases and J by 1 base, with 22 bases between them. Germline V lookup: CDR1 LNHNV, CDR2 YYDKDF (reference sequence). The CDR3 totals 18 residues. The CDR3 DNA sequence: TGTGCCACCAGCAGTCTCCCCATGGAGGGGCTTGGGTCCTACGAGCAGTACTTC. Its translation is CATSSLPMEGLGSYEQYF.

Here the CDR3 reads CASSSPAGQEGSNTEAFF. The CDR3, as DNA: TGTGCCAGTAGCTCCCCCGCGGGTCAGGAGGGGTCCAACACTGAAGCTTTCTTT. V is TRBV19 and J is TRBJ1-1; perhaps TRBD1 as D (5 bases). The CDR3 length is 18 residues. Germline V gives CDR1 LNHDA, CDR2 SQIVND (reference sequence). V was clipped by 6 bases and J by 2 bases, with 25 bases between them.

The rearrangement uses TRBV11-3 and TRBJ1-6; 8 positions agree with TRBD1. The CDR3 consists of 15 residues. CDR1 and CDR2 from the germline V gene are SGHNT and YENEEA. After removal of 0 bases from V and 12 bases from J, the junction contained 7 bases not matched to a gene. The CDR3 here is CASSLDLDRAGPLHF. The CDR3 DNA sequence: TGTGCCAGCAGCTTAGACTTGGACAGGGCGGGACCCCTCCACTTT.

The V gene is TRBV7-9, the J gene TRBJ2-1, with 7 bases aligning to TRBD2. The germline CDR1 and CDR2 sequences are SEHNR and FQNEAQ (reference sequence). V gave up 5 bases and J gave up 9 bases; unmatched junction bases: 16. This CDR3 is built from 16 residues. The CDR3 here is CASSLAGGGRRVEQFF. The CDR3 nucleotides read TGTGCCAGCAGCCTGGCAGGTGGCGGGAGAAGAGTTGAGCAGTTCTTC.